The entry below gives a single T cell receptor (beta chain) sequence along with its context. This specimen comes from a study of blood T cell repertoires in COVID-19. There are 12 residues in the CDR3. The germline V gene encodes CDR1 SQVTM and CDR2 ANQGSEA. The V end was cut by 6 bases, the J end by 5 bases, with 11 bases between. Original analysis: It was from reference gene primer amplification that nucleated cell counts were estimated. Sequencing was performed with immunoSEQ multiplex PCR; in TCRdb, only in-frame clones are kept and a portion is missing. Clonal size and the V and J genes are those of that table, whereas D and trimming came from the DNA. The top ten clones hold about 1% of a sample with 90,000 to 120,000 clones, 90% to 95% of them seen once.

The chain has TRBV29-1 and TRBJ2-1, with D perhaps TRBD2 (6 bases). This sequence was found in a man between 60 and 75 years old with acute or convalescent COVID-19. Sequencing was carried out using peripheral blood. The DNA for the CDR3 is TGCAGCGTGCGGGACCCTCACAATGAGCAGTTCTTC. This encodes CSVRDPHNEQFF.